Included here is one TCR beta chain sequence, with context. The sample is drawn from a study of CD8 T cells in Susac syndrome. Sequencing of TCR beta was performed on blood CD8+ T cells and on blood CD4+ T cells. RNA was extracted with the RNeasy kit, and a quantity of 0.5 to 1 ug was reverse transcribed using random hexamers. Amplification of TCR beta CDR3 by immunoSEQ multiplex PCR spanned 54 Vbeta and 13 Jbeta. TCRdb passed the immunoSEQ multiplex PCR reads through MiXCR, listing each CDR3 protein once. The sample records roughly 150,000 distinct CDR3 sequences, about 90% being singletons. Germline V gene data show CDR1 as MNHNS and CDR2 as SASEGT. The CDR3 loop spans 13 amino acids. Deletions cut 3 bases from V and 4 bases from J, with 9 bases between.

The genes are TRBV6-1 and TRBJ2-5; the D gene is possibly TRBD1 (5 bases). This TCR was sampled from a human donor in good health. Sequenced input: CD4+ T cells from PBMCs. CDR3 loop: CASSEGRLETQYF. The CDR3 DNA sequence: TGTGCCAGCAGTGAGGGGCGTTTAGAGACCCAGTACTTC.